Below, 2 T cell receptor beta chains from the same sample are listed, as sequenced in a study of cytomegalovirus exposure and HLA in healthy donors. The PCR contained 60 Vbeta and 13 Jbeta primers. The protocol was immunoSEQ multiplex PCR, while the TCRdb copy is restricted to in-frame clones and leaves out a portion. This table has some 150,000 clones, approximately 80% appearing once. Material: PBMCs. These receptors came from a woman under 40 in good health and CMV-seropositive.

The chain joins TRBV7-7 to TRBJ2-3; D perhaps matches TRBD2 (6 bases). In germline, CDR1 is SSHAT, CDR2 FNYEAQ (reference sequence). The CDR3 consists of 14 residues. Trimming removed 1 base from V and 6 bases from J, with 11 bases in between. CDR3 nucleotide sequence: TGTGCCAGCAGCTTAGGTGCCCGGGGGGATACGCAGTATTTT. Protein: CASSLGARGDTQYF. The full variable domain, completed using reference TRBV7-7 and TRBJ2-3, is GAGVSQSPRYKVTKRGQDVTLRCDPISSHATLYWYQQALGQGPEFLTYFNYEAQPDKSGLPSDRFSAERPEGSISTLTIQRTEQRDSAMYRCASSLGARGDTQYFGPGTRLTVL.

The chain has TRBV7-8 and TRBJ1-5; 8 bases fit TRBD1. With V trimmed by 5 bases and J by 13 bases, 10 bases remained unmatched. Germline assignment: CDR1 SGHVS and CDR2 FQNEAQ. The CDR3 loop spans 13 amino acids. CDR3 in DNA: TGTGCCAGCAGCCCTATAGCAGGGGGCCCTCAGCATTTT. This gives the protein CASSPIAGGPQHF.